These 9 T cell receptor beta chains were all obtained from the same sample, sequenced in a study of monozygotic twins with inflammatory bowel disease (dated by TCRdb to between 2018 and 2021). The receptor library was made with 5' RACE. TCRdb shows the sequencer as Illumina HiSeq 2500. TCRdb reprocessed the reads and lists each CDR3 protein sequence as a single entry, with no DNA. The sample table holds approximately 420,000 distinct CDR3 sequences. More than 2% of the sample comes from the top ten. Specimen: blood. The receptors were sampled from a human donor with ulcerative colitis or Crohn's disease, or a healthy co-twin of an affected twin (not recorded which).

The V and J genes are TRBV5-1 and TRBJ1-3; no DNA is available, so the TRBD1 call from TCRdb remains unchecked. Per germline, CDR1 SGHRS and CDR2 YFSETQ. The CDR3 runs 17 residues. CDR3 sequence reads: CASSRTLGDNSGNTIYF.

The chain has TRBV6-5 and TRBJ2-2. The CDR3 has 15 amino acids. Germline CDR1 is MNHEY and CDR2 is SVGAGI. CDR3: CASSYSNRAGGELFF.

Here the CDR3 reads CASSPGISGGNEQFF. This chain joins TRBV7-2 and TRBJ2-1; there is no DNA to check the TCRdb D call of TRBD1. The CDR3 loop spans 15 amino acids. Germline values: CDR1 SGHTA, CDR2 FQGNSA.

CDR3: CASSSGAGSYNSPLHF. This chain joins TRBV5-4 and TRBJ1-6; TCRdb's D gene call, TRBD1, goes unchecked for lack of DNA. CDR3 length: 16 amino acids. Germline-derived CDR1 and CDR2 are SGHNT and YYREEE (reference sequence).

The CDR3 loop is CASSSALDPVAYNEQFF. V gene TRBV5-1 combines with J gene TRBJ2-1; TCRdb's D call of TRBD1 is untestable without DNA. The CDR3 has 17 amino acids. The V gene's germline CDR1 is SGHRS and CDR2 YFSETQ. Together with reference TRBV5-1 and TRBJ2-1, the CDR3 gives the full variable domain: KAGVTQTPRYLIKTRGQQVTLSCSPISGHRSVSWYQQTPGQGLQFLFEYFSETQRNKGNFPGRFSGRQFSNSRSEMNVSTLELGDSALYLCASSSALDPVAYNEQFFGPGTRLTVL.

The CDR3 sequence is CSAGVTNTEAFF. The chain links TRBV29-1 to TRBJ1-1; the TCRdb D gene call, TRBD1, has no DNA to confirm it. The CDR3 runs to 12 residues. Germline V gene data show CDR1 as SQVTM and CDR2 as ANQGSEA. Using reference TRBV29-1 and TRBJ1-1 for the parts outside the CDR3, the full variable domain is SAVISQKPSRDICQRGTSLTIQCQVDSQVTMMFWYRQQPGQSLTLIATANQGSEATYESGFVIDKFPISRPNLTFSTLTVSNMSPEDSSIYLCSAGVTNTEAFFGQGTRLTVV.

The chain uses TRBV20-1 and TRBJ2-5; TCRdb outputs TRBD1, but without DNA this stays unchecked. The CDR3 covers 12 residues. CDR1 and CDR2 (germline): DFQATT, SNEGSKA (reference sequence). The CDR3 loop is CSAIRTEETQYF.

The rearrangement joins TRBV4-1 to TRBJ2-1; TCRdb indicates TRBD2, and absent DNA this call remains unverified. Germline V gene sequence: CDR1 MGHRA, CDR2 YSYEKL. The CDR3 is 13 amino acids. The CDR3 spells CASSQGLVGEQFF.

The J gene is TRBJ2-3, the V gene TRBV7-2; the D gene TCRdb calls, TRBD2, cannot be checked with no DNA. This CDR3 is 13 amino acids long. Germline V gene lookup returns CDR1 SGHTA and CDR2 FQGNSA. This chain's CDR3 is CASGQTSGSSQYF.